This T cell receptor (beta chain) came from a study of T cell repertoires in cytomegalovirus infection (dated by TCRdb to about 2019). Background for the entire study: Recently identified HLA-C-restricted CMV epitopes, whose presentation resists viral immunomodulation, were targeted by peptide stimulations together with well-studied HLA-B-restricted epitopes. Donor HLA type was relevant to the analysis, because carriage of CMV infection together with the matching HLA type was indicated by public TCR beta signatures.

Results and caveats for the whole study, not just this receptor: Cumulative frequency of public TCR beta family members discriminated carriers of CMV infection plus the relevant HLA type in this cohort and an independent roughly 330-donor cohort. The ex vivo response was dominated by HLA-C-restricted CMV-specific TCR beta clonotypes, and the single most frequent clonotype in two of eight donors was supplied by these HLA-C-restricted clonotypes.

The intended sense of this specimen's treatment or condition label: in vitro stimulation with specific CMV peptide epitopes to enrich CMV-specific T cells. Sequenced on an Illumina HiSeq 1500. Clones were called with MiXCR by TCRdb after fastp trimmed the public reads at Q25, and only in-frame beta chains were retained. One record per CDR3 amino acid sequence lists the most common genes and DNA. The sample table holds about half a million distinct CDR3 sequences, of which roughly a third were seen once. The ten largest make up roughly 15% of the sample. Worth noting for this clonotype: Its binding antigen is unknown. Base quality data are lacking; no much larger clone is found one base away.

As encoded in the germline V gene (reference sequence), CDR1 is SEHNR while CDR2 is FQNEAQ. From the cysteine up to the phenylalanine, the CDR3 has a length of 18 residues. This entry keeps only the CDR3 DNA: 54 bases, framed from base 1. V is cut by 1 base and J by 2 bases, and the space between the germline ends is 20 bases. This receptor was obtained from a human donor in good health (CMV status not recorded). Some clones in this sample may be carry-over from other donors' samples. This material consisted of cultured PBMCs, taken from culture after CMV antigen stimulation. Recombination linked TRBV7-9 to TRBJ2-5; TRBD2 might be the D gene, on 6 matching bases. The DNA is as follows: TGTGCCAGCAGCTTAGAGGTAGTTCCAGCGGGCTCACAAGAGACCCAGTACTTC. It codes for CASSLEVVPAGSQETQYF.